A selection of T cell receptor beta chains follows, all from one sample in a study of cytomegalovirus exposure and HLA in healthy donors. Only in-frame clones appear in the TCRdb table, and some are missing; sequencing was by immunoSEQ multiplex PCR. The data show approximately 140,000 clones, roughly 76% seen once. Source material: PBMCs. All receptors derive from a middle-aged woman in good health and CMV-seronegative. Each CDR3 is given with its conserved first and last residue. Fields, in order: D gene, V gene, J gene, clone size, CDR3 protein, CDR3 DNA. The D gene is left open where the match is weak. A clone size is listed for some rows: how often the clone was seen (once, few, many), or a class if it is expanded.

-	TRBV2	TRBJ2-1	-	CASSVGATSYNEQFF	TGTGCCAGCAGTGTAGGGGCGACCTCCTACAATGAGCAGTTCTTC
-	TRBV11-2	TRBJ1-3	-	CASSSGVSGNTIYF	TGTGCCAGCAGCTCAGGGGTCTCTGGAAACACCATATATTTT
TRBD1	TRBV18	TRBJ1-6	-	CASSRRGQGYNSPLHF	TGTGCCAGCTCACGACGGGGACAGGGATATAATTCACCCCTCCACTTT
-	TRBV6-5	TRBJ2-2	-	CASSPTLGATGELFF	TGTGCCAGCAGTCCCACGCTTGGGGCCACCGGGGAGCTGTTTTTT
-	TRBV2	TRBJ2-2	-	CASKSEAGELFF	TGTGCCAGCAAATCGGAGGCCGGGGAGCTGTTTTTT
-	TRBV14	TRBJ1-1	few	CASSQHNRVRGTEAFF	TGTGCCAGCAGCCAACATAACAGGGTGAGAGGCACTGAAGCTTTCTTT
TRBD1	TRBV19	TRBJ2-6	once	CASSPGQVISGANVLTF	TGTGCCAGTAGTCCGGGACAGGTTATCTCTGGGGCCAACGTCCTGACTTTC
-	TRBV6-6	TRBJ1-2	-	CASSYSRGANYGYTF	TGTGCCAGCAGTTACTCACGGGGGGCCAACTATGGCTACACCTTC
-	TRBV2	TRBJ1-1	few	CASSEGGDTEAFF	TGTGCCAGCAGCGAAGGGGGGGACACTGAAGCTTTCTTT
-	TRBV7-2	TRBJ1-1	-	CASSFSYTEAFF	TGTGCCAGCAGCTTCAGTTACACTGAAGCTTTCTTT
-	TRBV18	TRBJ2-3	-	CASSPPGQDTQYF	TGTGCCAGCTCACCACCGGGACAAGATACGCAGTATTTT
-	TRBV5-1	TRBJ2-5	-	CASSSRAGETQYF	TGCGCCAGCAGCTCAAGGGCGGGGGAGACCCAGTACTTC
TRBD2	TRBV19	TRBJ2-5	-	CASSTSFRASGRETQYF	TGTGCCAGTAGTACCAGTTTTAGGGCTAGCGGACGAGAGACCCAGTACTTC
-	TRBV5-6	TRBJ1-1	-	CASSLWGGGVSTEAFF	TGTGCCAGCAGCCTGTGGGGGGGCGGGGTTTCGACTGAAGCTTTCTTT
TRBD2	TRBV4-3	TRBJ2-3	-	CASSQDRLAGGNTQYF	TGCGCCAGCAGCCAAGATCGGCTAGCGGGGGGGAATACGCAGTATTTT
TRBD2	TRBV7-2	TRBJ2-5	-	CASSLVAGGASGETQYF	TGTGCCAGCAGCTTAGTAGCGGGGGGTGCGTCAGGAGAGACCCAGTACTTC
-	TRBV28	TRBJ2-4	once	CASKRSSRDIQYF	TGTGCCAGCAAGCGGAGTAGTAGGGACATTCAGTACTTC
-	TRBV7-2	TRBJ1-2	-	CASSLGERYGYTF	TGTGCCAGCAGCTTAGGGGAGCGCTATGGCTACACCTTC
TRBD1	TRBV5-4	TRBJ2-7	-	CASSFYRGAYEQYF	TGTGCCAGCAGCTTTTACAGGGGCGCCTACGAGCAGTACTTC
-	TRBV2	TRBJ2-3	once	CASSEQGISTDTQYF	TGTGCCAGCAGTGAACAGGGGATTAGCACAGATACGCAGTATTTT
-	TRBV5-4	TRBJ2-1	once	CASSSGRSYNEQFF	TGTGCCAGCAGCTCGGGGAGATCTTACAATGAGCAGTTCTTC
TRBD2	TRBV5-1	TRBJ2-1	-	CASSPIAGSYNEQFF	TGCGCCAGCAGCCCCATAGCGGGCTCCTACAATGAGCAGTTCTTC
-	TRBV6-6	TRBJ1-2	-	CASSCSQGKANYGYTF	TGTGCCAGCAGTTGCTCTCAGGGAAAAGCTAACTATGGCTACACCTTC
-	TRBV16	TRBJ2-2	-	CASSQLVLDATGELFF	TGTGCCAGCAGCCAATTGGTCCTGGATGCGACAGGAGAGCTGTTTTTT
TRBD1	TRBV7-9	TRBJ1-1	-	CASSLGDRGQTEAFF	TGTGCCAGCAGCTTAGGGGACAGGGGGCAAACTGAAGCTTTCTTT
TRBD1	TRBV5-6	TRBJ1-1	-	CASSRDRGSGEAFF	TGTGCCAGCAGCAGAGACAGGGGGTCTGGTGAAGCTTTCTTT
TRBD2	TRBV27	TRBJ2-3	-	CASGLGLNTDTQYF	TGTGCCAGCGGTCTGGGACTAAACACAGATACGCAGTATTTT
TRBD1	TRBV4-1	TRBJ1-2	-	CASSQSQGGGYGYTF	TGCGCCAGCAGCCAAAGCCAAGGGGGCGGCTATGGCTACACCTTC
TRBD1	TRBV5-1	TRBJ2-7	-	CASSLGTTGVSSYEQYF	TGCGCCAGCAGCTTGGGTACCACAGGGGTGAGCTCCTACGAGCAGTACTTC
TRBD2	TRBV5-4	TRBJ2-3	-	CASFWGAGVRTDTQYF	TGTGCCAGCTTCTGGGGAGCGGGGGTTCGCACAGATACGCAGTATTTT
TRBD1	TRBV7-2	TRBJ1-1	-	CASSFPGGRDTEAFF	TGTGCCAGCAGCTTTCCAGGGGGCCGGGACACTGAAGCTTTCTTT
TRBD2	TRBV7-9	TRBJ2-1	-	CASSSTSGGVDEQFF	TGTGCCAGCAGCTCCACTAGCGGGGGTGTCGATGAGCAGTTCTTC
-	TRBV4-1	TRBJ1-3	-	CASSHGTLTVRSGNTIYF	TGCGCCAGCAGCCACGGGACACTAACCGTTCGCTCTGGAAACACCATATATTTT
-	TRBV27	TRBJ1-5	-	CASSEDRMNQPQHF	TGTGCCAGCAGCGAAGACAGGATGAATCAGCCCCAGCATTTT
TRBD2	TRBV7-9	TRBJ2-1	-	CASSATSGGPNEQFF	TGTGCCAGCAGCGCCACTAGCGGGGGGCCAAATGAGCAGTTCTTC
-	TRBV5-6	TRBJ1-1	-	CASSFFMADTEAFF	TGTGCCAGCAGCTTCTTTATGGCGGACACTGAAGCTTTCTTT
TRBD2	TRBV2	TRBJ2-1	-	CASSEVGVSGAYRGEQFF	TGTGCCAGCAGTGAAGTAGGCGTTAGCGGGGCCTATAGAGGTGAGCAGTTCTTC
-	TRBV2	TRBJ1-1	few	CASRGVRYQTEAFF	TGTGCCAGCAGAGGCGTCAGGTATCAGACTGAAGCTTTCTTT
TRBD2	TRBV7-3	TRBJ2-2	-	CASRVGGASGELFF	TGTGCCAGCCGTGTCGGGGGGGCATCCGGGGAGCTGTTTTTT
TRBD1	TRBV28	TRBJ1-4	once	CASLGGRVSLNEKLFF	TGTGCCAGCCTAGGGGGCAGGGTCTCATTAAATGAAAAACTGTTTTTT
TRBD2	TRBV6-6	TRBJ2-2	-	CAIGGAYSTGELFF	TGTGCCATCGGGGGGGCGTATTCCACCGGGGAGCTGTTTTTT
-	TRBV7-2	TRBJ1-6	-	CASSQDIGWGRLHF	TGTGCCAGCAGCCAGGACATCGGGTGGGGTCGTCTCCACTTT
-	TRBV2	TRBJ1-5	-	CASSEESSNQPQHF	TGTGCCAGCAGTGAAGAGAGTAGCAATCAGCCCCAGCATTTT
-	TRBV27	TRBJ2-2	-	CASSFGARANTGELFF	TGTGCCAGCAGTTTTGGGGCGAGAGCGAACACCGGGGAGCTGTTTTTT
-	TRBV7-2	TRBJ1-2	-	CASSPQAGAPTYGYTF	TGTGCCAGCAGCCCGCAGGCAGGGGCGCCAACCTATGGCTACACCTTC
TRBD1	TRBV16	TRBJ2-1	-	CASSSGRGQGRYNEQFF	TGTGCCAGCAGCTCAGGCCGGGGACAGGGGAGATACAATGAGCAGTTCTTC
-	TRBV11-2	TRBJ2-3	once	CASRPGEVQDSTDTQYF	TGTGCCAGCCGACCGGGGGAGGTACAGGATAGCACAGATACGCAGTATTTT
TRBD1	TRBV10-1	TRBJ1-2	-	CASSLYRGPAAAYGYTF	TGCGCCAGCAGTCTATACAGGGGGCCGGCCGCGGCCTACGGCTACACCTTC
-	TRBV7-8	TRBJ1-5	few	CASSSRRGQPQHF	TGTGCCAGCAGCTCCCGCAGGGGCCAGCCCCAGCATTTT
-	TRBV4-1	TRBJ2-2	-	CASSQDPGNTGELFF	TGCGCCAGCAGCCAAGATCCAGGGAACACCGGGGAGCTGTTTTTT
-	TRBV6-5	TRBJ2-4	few	CASSPTREAKNIQYF	TGTGCCAGCAGCCCGACCAGGGAAGCCAAAAACATTCAGTACTTC
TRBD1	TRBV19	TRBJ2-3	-	CASSMAGGDTQYF	TGTGCCAGTAGTATGGCAGGGGGAGATACGCAGTATTTT
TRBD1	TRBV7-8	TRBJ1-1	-	CASSFTPDRGWAEAFF	TGTGCCAGCAGCTTTACCCCGGACAGGGGTTGGGCTGAAGCTTTCTTT
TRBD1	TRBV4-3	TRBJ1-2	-	CASSQDRGQGYGYTF	TGCGCCAGCAGCCAAGATAGGGGACAGGGCTATGGCTACACCTTC
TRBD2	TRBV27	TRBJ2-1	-	CASSLSSRGLVSYNEQFF	TGTGCCAGCAGTTTATCTTCTCGGGGACTAGTGTCCTACAATGAGCAGTTCTTC
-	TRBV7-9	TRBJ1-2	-	CASSFEYGYTF	TGTGCCAGCAGCTTCGAGTATGGCTACACCTTC
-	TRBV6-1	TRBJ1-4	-	CASSEVGPSEKLFF	TGTGCCAGCAGTGAAGTTGGGCCCAGTGAAAAACTGTTTTTT
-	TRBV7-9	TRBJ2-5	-	CASSLRVLAKETQYF	TGTGCCAGCAGCTTACGGGTACTAGCTAAAGAGACCCAGTACTTC
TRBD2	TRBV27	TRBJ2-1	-	CAIRAGGPFNEQFF	TGTGCCATCAGAGCGGGGGGGCCGTTCAATGAGCAGTTCTTC
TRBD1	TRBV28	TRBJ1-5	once	CASSLPTGYHQPQHF	TGTGCCAGCAGCTTGCCGACAGGGTACCATCAGCCCCAGCATTTT